These T cell receptor beta chains were read from a single sample in a study of post-analysis software for immune sequencing data. TCRdb analysed the PCR reads with MiXCR anew, one entry per CDR3 protein. The table records 740,000 or so distinct CDR3 sequences, roughly 50% of them present only once. Sequencing was done on a sample of blood. The receptor set was obtained from a girl aged 10-17 years with multiple sclerosis. Each CDR3 is given with its conserved first and last residue. The D gene is left open where the match is weak. Rows give clone size only sometimes, using once, few, many, or a class for an expanded clone.

d_gene: TRBD2; v_gene: TRBV29-1; j_gene: TRBJ2-1; abundance: .; CDR3aa: CSVELGTSAYNEQFF; CDR3nt: TGCAGCGTCGAATTGGGGACTAGCGCCTACAATGAGCAGTTCTTC
d_gene: .; v_gene: TRBV20-1; j_gene: TRBJ1-1; abundance: .; CDR3aa: CSASLVYRDTEAFF; CDR3nt: TGCAGTGCTAGTCTAGTGTACCGAGACACTGAAGCTTTCTTT
d_gene: .; v_gene: TRBV7-2; j_gene: TRBJ1-1; abundance: .; CDR3aa: CASTPLQNTEAFF; CDR3nt: TGTGCCAGCACCCCATTGCAGAACACTGAAGCTTTCTTT
d_gene: TRBD2; v_gene: TRBV6-2/TRBV6-3; j_gene: TRBJ2-1; abundance: few; CDR3aa: CASSGLAGNEQFF; CDR3nt: TGTGCCAGCAGCGGACTAGCAGGCAATGAGCAGTTCTTC
d_gene: TRBD2; v_gene: TRBV14; j_gene: TRBJ2-7; abundance: .; CDR3aa: CASSQGGLAGPLYEQYF; CDR3nt: TGTGCCAGCAGCCAAGGAGGACTAGCGGGACCTCTCTACGAGCAGTACTTC
d_gene: TRBD1; v_gene: TRBV12-5; j_gene: TRBJ2-7; abundance: .; CDR3aa: CASGTARTGGTYEQYF; CDR3nt: TGTGCTAGTGGAACCGCCCGGACAGGGGGTACCTACGAGCAGTACTTC
d_gene: .; v_gene: TRBV7-7; j_gene: TRBJ2-4; abundance: .; CDR3aa: CASSFRPESGEQYF; CDR3nt: TGTGCCAGCAGCTTTCGCCCGGAAAGTGGGGAGCAGTACTTC
d_gene: .; v_gene: TRBV20-1; j_gene: TRBJ2-2; abundance: .; CDR3aa: CSARKGLGTGELFF; CDR3nt: TGCAGTGCTAGAAAGGGACTCGGCACCGGGGAGCTGTTTTTT
d_gene: .; v_gene: TRBV12-3/TRBV12-4; j_gene: TRBJ2-1; abundance: .; CDR3aa: CASSLGELVLDEQFF; CDR3nt: TGTGCCAGCAGTTTAGGTGAACTAGTTCTGGATGAGCAGTTCTTC
d_gene: TRBD2; v_gene: TRBV12-3/TRBV12-4; j_gene: TRBJ2-1; abundance: .; CDR3aa: CASTPLAGGGEQFF; CDR3nt: TGTGCCAGCACCCCACTAGCGGGCGGGGGTGAGCAGTTCTTC
d_gene: .; v_gene: TRBV24-1; j_gene: TRBJ2-3; abundance: .; CDR3aa: CATSGRASDGADTQYF; CDR3nt: TGTGCCACCAGTGGAAGGGCTAGCGACGGGGCAGATACGCAGTATTTT
d_gene: .; v_gene: TRBV7-2; j_gene: TRBJ2-7; abundance: few; CDR3aa: CASSLQWGEYEQYF; CDR3nt: TGTGCCAGCAGCTTACAATGGGGAGAGTACGAGCAGTACTTC
d_gene: .; v_gene: TRBV7-3; j_gene: TRBJ1-1; abundance: few; CDR3aa: CASSLQAPGGEAFF; CDR3nt: TGTGCCAGCAGCTTACAGGCCCCGGGGGGTGAAGCTTTCTTT
d_gene: TRBD1; v_gene: TRBV5-1; j_gene: TRBJ2-7; abundance: few; CDR3aa: CASSKRDSSYEQYF; CDR3nt: TGCGCCAGCAGCAAAAGGGACAGCTCCTACGAGCAGTACTTC
d_gene: .; v_gene: TRBV2; j_gene: TRBJ2-4; abundance: .; CDR3aa: CASSDQNIQYF; CDR3nt: TGTGCCAGCAGTGACCAAAACATTCAGTACTTC